This note documents a single T cell receptor beta chain sequence. No antigen is known for it. CDR3 length: 12 residues. From germline, CDR1 is SGHDN and CDR2 FVKESK. V gave up 3 bases and J gave up 6 bases, with 8 bases separating them. These data originate in a study of metastatic and nonmetastatic thyroid tumors. Until they underwent thyroid surgery, no patient had received any treatment. TCRdb re-called the PCR reads with MiXCR. The table lists roughly 11,000 clones, around 30% of them singletons. Study-wide findings and caveats: A significant increase in TCR beta diversity was reportedly seen in malignant thyroid tumors relative to benign nodules, in blood and tumor.

This receptor was identified in a male donor with papillary thyroid cancer or a benign thyroid nodule (not recorded which). Some clones in this sample may be carry-over from other donors' samples. The chain has TRBV14 and TRBJ1-2; no firm D call. Material: adjacent normal tissue. Here the CDR3 DNA reads TGTGCCAGCAGCCAGGAAAGGGATGGCTACACCTTC. Amino acid sequence: CASSQERDGYTF.